The text below deals with one TCR beta chain. Its antigen is unknown. The protocol attached unique molecular identifiers to individual cDNA molecules. MiXCR, run by TCRdb on the 5' RACE reads, gives a single entry per CDR3 protein. The repertoire holds approximately 46,000 distinct CDR3 sequences, with less than 30% as singletons. V lost 5 bases, J lost 2 bases, and 4 bases stayed unmatched. Germline lookup yields CDR1 SGHVS and CDR2 FQNEAQ. The CDR3 consists of 16 residues. The data were obtained in a study of early T cells in non-severe SARS-CoV-2 infection. Study as a whole: Sequencing of bulk RNA from unsorted whole blood was done, without chain pairing. Study-wide results and limits: VDJdb matching, biased toward anti-spike CD8 responses, missed private and CD4 specificities.

This clonotype originated in an adult who was a healthcare worker with PCR-confirmed SARS-CoV-2 infection or an uninfected control (not recorded which). V and J are TRBV7-8 and TRBJ2-2; 11 nucleotides align to TRBD1. The sample was whole blood, taken at baseline. The CDR3 DNA is TGTGCCAGCAGCGAAGGGACAGGGGGAAACACCGGGGAGCTGTTTTTT. This gives the protein CASSEGTGGNTGELFF.